The present T cell receptor (beta chain) was sequenced within a study of CD8 T cells in Susac syndrome. The authors reverse transcribed about 0.5 to 1 ug RNA with random hexamers. MiXCR was run by TCRdb on the immunoSEQ multiplex PCR reads, yielding one entry per CDR3 protein. The table lists around 220,000 distinct CDR3 sequences, around nine tenths of them singletons, with roughly 0.13% in the top ten. CDR3 length: 12 amino acids. Trimming left V 4 bases short and J 10 bases short, with 13 bases between. The sequenced sample consisted of CD8+ T cells from PBMCs. The chain combines TRBV12-3 or TRBV12-4 with TRBJ1-2; D is unclear. The clonotype originates from a human donor with multiple sclerosis. DNA for the CDR3: TGTGCCAGCAGTTCGGAAGCTGAGGACTACACCTTC. Its protein is CASSSEAEDYTF.